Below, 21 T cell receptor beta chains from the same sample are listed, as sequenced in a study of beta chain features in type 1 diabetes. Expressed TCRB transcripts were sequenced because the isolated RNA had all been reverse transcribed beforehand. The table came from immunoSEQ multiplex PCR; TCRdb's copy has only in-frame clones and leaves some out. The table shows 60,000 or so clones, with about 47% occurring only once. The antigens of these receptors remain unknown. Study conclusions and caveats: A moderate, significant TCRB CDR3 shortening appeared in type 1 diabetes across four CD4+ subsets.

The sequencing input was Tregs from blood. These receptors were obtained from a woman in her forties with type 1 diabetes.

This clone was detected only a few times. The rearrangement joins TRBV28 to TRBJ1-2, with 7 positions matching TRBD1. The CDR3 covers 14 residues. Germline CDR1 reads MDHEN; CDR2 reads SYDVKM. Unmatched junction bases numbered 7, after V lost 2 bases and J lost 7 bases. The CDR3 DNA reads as TGTGCCAGCAGTTTAGGGGGGACAGATCGTGGCTACACCTTC. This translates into CASSLGGTDRGYTF.

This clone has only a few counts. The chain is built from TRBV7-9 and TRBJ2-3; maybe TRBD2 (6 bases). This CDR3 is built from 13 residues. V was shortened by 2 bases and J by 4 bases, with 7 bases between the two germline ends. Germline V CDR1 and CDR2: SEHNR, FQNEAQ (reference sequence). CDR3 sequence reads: CASSLRRADTQYF. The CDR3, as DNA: TGTGCCAGCAGCTTAAGGAGGGCAGATACGCAGTATTTT.

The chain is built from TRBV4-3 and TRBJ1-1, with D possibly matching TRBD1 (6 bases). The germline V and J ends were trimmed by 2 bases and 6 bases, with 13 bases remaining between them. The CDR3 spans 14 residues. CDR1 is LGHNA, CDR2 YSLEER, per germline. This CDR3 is CASSQRQDFSEAFF. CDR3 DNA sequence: TGCGCCAGCAGCCAAAGACAGGACTTCTCTGAAGCTTTCTTT.

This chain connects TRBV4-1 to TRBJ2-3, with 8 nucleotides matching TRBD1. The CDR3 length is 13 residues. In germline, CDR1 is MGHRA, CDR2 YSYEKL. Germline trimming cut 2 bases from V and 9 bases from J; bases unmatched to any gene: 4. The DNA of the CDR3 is TGCGCCAGCAGCCAATCAGACAGGGGAACGCAGTATTTT. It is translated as CASSQSDRGTQYF.

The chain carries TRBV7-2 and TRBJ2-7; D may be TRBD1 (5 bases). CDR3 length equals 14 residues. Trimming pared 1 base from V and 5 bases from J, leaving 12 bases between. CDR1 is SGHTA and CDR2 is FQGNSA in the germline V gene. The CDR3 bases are TGTGCCAGCAGCTTAGTAGGGGCGAAGAACGAGCAGTACTTC. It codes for CASSLVGAKNEQYF.

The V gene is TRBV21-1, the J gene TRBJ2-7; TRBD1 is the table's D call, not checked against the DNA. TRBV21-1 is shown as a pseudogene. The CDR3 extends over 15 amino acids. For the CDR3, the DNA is TGTGCCAGCATCCCTAGGGACAGGAGCTCCTACGAGCAGTACTTC. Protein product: CASIPRDRSSYEQYF.

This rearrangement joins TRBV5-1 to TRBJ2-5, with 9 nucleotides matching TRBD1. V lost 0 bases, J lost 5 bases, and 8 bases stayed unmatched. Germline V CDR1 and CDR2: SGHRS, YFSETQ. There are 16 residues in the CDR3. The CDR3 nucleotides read TGCGCCAGCAGCTTGGCCGACAGGGGGGTACGGGAGACCCAGTACTTC. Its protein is CASSLADRGVRETQYF. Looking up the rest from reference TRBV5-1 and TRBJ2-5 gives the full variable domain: KAGVTQTPRYLIKTRGQQVTLSCSPISGHRSVSWYQQTPGQGLQFLFEYFSETQRNKGNFPGRFSGRQFSNSRSEMNVSTLELGDSALYLCASSLADRGVRETQYFGPGTRLLVL.

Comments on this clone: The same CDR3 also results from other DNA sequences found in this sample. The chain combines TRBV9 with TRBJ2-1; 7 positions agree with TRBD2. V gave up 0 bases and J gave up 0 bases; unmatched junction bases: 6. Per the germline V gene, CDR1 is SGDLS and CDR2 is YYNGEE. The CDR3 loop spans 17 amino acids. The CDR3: CASSVGLAGSSYNEQFF. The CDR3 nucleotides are TGTGCCAGCAGCGTAGGACTAGCAGGCAGCTCCTACAATGAGCAGTTCTTC.

The DNA for the CDR3 is TGTGCCAGCACCAGCACAGTCTCCTACGAGCAGTACTTC. Its translation is CASTSTVSYEQYF. The chain combines TRBV2 with TRBJ2-7, with unresolved D. This CDR3 region has 13 residues. Germline V gene data show CDR1 as SNHLY and CDR2 as FYNNEI. V lost 7 bases, J lost 0 bases, and 10 bases lay in between.

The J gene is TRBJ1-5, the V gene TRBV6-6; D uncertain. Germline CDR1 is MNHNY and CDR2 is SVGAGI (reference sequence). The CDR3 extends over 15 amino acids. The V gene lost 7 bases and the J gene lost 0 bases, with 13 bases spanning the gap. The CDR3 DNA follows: TGTGCCAGCAAAGCAGGCCTGAATAGCAATCAGCCCCAGCATTTT. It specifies CASKAGLNSNQPQHF.

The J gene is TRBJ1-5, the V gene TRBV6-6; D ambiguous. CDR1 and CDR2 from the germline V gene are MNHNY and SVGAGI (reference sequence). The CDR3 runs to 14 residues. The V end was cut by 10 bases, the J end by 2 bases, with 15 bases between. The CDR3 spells CATWFGVGNQPQHF. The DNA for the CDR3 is TGTGCCACCTGGTTCGGGGTGGGCAATCAGCCCCAGCATTTT.

CDR3 in DNA: TGTGCCAGCTCAGCTTGGACAGGGACCACTGAAGCTTTCTTT. Amino acid sequence: CASSAWTGTTEAFF. V gene TRBV18 combines with J gene TRBJ1-1, with 8 nucleotides matching TRBD1. The length of the CDR3 is 14 residues. V lost 5 bases and J lost 4; bases outside the gene matches: 6. Germline CDR1 is KGHSH and CDR2 is LQKENI.

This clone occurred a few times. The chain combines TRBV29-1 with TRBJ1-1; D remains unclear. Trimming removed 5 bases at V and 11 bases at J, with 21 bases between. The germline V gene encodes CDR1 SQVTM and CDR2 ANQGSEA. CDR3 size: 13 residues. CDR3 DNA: TGCAGCGTTTGCTTCATTGGGTTAGAGGTGGCTTTCTTT. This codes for CSVCFIGLEVAFF.

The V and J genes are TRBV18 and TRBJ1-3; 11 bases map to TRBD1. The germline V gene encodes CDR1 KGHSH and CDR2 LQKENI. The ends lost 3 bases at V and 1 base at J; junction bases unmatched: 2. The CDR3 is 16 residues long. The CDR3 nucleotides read TGTGCCAGCTCACCGGGGGACAGGGGGTCTGGAAACACCATATATTTT. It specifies CASSPGDRGSGNTIYF.

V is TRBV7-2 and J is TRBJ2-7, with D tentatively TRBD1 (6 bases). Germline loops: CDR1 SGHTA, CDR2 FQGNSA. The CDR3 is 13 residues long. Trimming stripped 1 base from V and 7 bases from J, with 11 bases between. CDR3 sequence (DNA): TGTGCCAGCAGCTTAGTGGGGGCACGGGAGCAGTACTTC. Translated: CASSLVGAREQYF.

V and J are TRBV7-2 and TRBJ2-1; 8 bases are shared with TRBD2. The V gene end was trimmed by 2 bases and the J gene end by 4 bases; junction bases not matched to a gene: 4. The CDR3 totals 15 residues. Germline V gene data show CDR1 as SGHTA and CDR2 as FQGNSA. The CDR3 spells CASSLIGLAYNEQFF. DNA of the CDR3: TGTGCCAGCAGCTTAATCGGACTAGCTTACAATGAGCAGTTCTTC. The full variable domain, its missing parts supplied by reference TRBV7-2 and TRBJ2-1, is GAGVSQSPSNKVTEKGKDVELRCDPISGHTALYWYRQSLGQGLEFLIYFQGNSAPDKSGLPSDRFSAERTGGSVSTLTIQRTQQEDSAVYLCASSLIGLAYNEQFFGPGTRLTVL.

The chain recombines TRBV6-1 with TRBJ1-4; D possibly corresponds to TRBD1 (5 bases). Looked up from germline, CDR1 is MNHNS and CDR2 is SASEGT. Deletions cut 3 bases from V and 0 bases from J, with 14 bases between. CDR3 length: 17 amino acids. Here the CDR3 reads CASSEAIGAATNEKLFF. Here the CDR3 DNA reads TGTGCCAGCAGTGAGGCGATTGGGGCCGCAACTAATGAAAAACTGTTTTTT.

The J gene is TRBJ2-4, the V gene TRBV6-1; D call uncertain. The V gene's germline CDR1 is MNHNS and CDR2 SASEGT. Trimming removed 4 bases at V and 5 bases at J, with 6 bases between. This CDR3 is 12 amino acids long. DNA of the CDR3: TGTGCCAGCAGTGTTGGCCAAAACATTCAGTACTTC. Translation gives CASSVGQNIQYF.

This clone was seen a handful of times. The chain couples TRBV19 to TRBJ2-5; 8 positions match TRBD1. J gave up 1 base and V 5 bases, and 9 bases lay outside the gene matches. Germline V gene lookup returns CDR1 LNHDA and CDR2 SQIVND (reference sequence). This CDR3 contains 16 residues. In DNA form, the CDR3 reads TGTGCCAGTAGTGTCCAGACAGGGGTCGGCCAAGAGACCCAGTACTTC. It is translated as CASSVQTGVGQETQYF.

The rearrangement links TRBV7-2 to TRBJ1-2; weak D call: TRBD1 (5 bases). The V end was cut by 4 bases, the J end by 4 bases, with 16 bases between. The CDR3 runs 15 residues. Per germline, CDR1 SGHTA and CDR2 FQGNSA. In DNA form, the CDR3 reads TGTGCCAGCAGCTCTGCCCCGGGGGAGAGCTATGGCTACACCTTC. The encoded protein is CASSSAPGESYGYTF.

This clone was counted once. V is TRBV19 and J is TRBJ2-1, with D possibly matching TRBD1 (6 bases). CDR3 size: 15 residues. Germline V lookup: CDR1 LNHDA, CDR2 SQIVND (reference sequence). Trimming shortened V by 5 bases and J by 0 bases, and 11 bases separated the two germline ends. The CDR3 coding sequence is TGTGCCAGTAGTCTAACAGGGAGCTCCTACAATGAGCAGTTCTTC. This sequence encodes CASSLTGSSYNEQFF. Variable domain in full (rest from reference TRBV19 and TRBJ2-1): DGGITQSPKYLFRKEGQNVTLSCEQNLNHDAMYWYRQDPGQGLRLIYYSQIVNDFQKGDIAEGYSVSREKKESFPLTVTSAQKNPTAFYLCASSLTGSSYNEQFFGPGTRLTVL.